The 4 T cell receptor beta chains in this list originate from one sample, sequenced in a study of beta chain features in type 1 diabetes. Reverse transcription of all isolated RNA meant that expressed TCRB transcripts were sequenced. Assay: immunoSEQ multiplex PCR; the TCRdb copy retains only in-frame clones and omits some. The sample shows about 220,000 clones, approximately 11% of them seen only once. Sequencing used central memory CD4+ T cells from blood. The receptors were sampled from a man younger than 35 in good health.

This clone was seen only a few times. The genes are TRBV5-1 and TRBJ2-7, with 13 bases lining up with TRBD2. Germline CDR1 is SGHRS and CDR2 is YFSETQ. The CDR3 consists of 15 residues. V gave up 3 bases and J gave up 5 bases; unmatched junction bases: 5. The DNA for the CDR3 is TGCGCCAGCAGCTCAGGACTAGCGGGAGACGACGAGCAGTACTTC. As protein: CASSSGLAGDDEQYF.

V gene TRBV5-5 combines with J gene TRBJ2-5, with TRBD1 matching 9 bases. The junction had 6 bases not matched to a gene; V was cut back by 4 bases and J by 2 bases. Germline assignment: CDR1 SGHKS and CDR2 YYEKEE (reference sequence). The CDR3 has 15 residues. The CDR3 DNA reads as TGTGCCAGCAGCCGGAGGACAGGGGTTCAAGAGACCCAGTACTTC. Its translation is CASSRRTGVQETQYF.

The chain recombines TRBV6-1 with TRBJ2-6, with TRBD2 identical over 10 bases. The CDR3 runs 18 residues. The germline CDR1 and CDR2 sequences are MNHNS and SASEGT. V trimming: 1 base; J trimming: 0 bases; junction bases outside the gene matches: 3. The CDR3 DNA follows: TGTGCCAGCAGTGAAGGCCTAGCGGGAGTCTCTGGGGCCAACGTCCTGACTTTC. It yields the protein CASSEGLAGVSGANVLTF.

About this clone itself: Other nucleotide sequences in the sample specify the same CDR3. V and J are TRBV30 and TRBJ1-4; D call uncertain. There are 11 residues in the CDR3. Trimming took 0 bases from V and 6 from J, leaving 2 bases between them. Germline assignment: CDR1 GTSNPN and CDR2 SVGIG (reference sequence). CDR3 sequence reads: CAWSVDEKLFF. The DNA for the CDR3 is TGTGCCTGGAGTGTGGATGAAAAACTGTTTTTT.